This paragraph reports one T cell receptor beta chain. In the original analysis: By means of reference gene primer amplification, nucleated cell counts were estimated. Assay: immunoSEQ multiplex PCR; the TCRdb copy retains only in-frame clones and omits some. V, J and clone size are those of that table, while D and trimming were read from the DNA. The top ten clones hold 6% to 7.5% of a sample with 350,000 to 400,000 clones, roughly 90% of them seen once. The data were obtained in a study of blood T cell repertoires in COVID-19. Across the whole study: COVID-19 samples from acute and convalescent phases originated in the United States, Italy and Spain. PBMCs, B-cell-depleted T cells, or T cells were the source of the cDNA or gDNA that made up the material.

The sequencing sample was made of peripheral blood. This clonotype originated in a young man with active or convalescent COVID-19.

The CDR3 DNA follows: TGTGCCAGCAGTTACGACGCGGCGACGTATGGCTACACCTTC. Its translation is CASSYDAATYGYTF. This chain uses TRBV6-5 with TRBJ1-2, with D uncertain. Germline CDR1 reads MNHEY; CDR2 reads SVGAGI. With 2 bases removed from V and 5 bases from J, the gap between germline ends came to 12 bases. The CDR3 sequence is 14 residues long.